The source of this T cell receptor beta chain is a study of T-cell reconstitution after alpha-beta-depleted transplantation in children. TCRbeta library preparation incorporated unique molecular identifiers. TCRdb analysed the PCR reads with MiXCR anew, one entry per CDR3 protein. The sample holds about 500,000 distinct CDR3 sequences, around a third seen once. Germline V gene sequence: CDR1 LNHNV, CDR2 YYDKDF (reference sequence). Trimming pared 8 bases from V and 6 bases from J, leaving 22 bases between. This CDR3 has 15 residues. The source was PBMCs from the stem cell graft donor, collected from the stem cell graft. V and J are TRBV15 and TRBJ1-2; D gene uncertain. The sequence came from a human donor who donated a stem cell graft to a child with aplastic anemia. The CDR3 loop reads CATDDDERVSDGYTF. CDR3 bases: TGTGCCACCGACGACGATGAACGAGTCTCGGATGGCTACACCTTC.